This T cell receptor (beta chain) was observed in a study of molecular identifiers for immune sequencing clone quantification. Whole-study results and caveats: Spiked TCR RNA from one Jurkat cell reportedly showed up when mixed among roughly 1 million naive cells.

This clonotype came up many times. Its matching antigen is unknown. The CDR3 has 20 amino acids. Per the germline V gene, CDR1 is SGHVS and CDR2 is FNYEAQ. V trimming: 5 bases; J trimming: 1 base; junction bases outside the gene matches: 16. It was with previously described methods and listed TCR primers that bulk TCR libraries were made. Each CDR3 protein is one row after TCRdb ran MiXCR on the PCR reads. Of more than 250,000 distinct CDR3 sequences in the sample, 20% to 25% were seen once. The rearrangement links TRBV7-6 to TRBJ2-3; 12 bases line up with TRBD2. This TCR derives from a human donor in good health. Some libraries in this study had Jurkat cell RNA spiked in. Input material: naive CD8+ T cells from blood, with Jurkat cell RNA spiked in. Subset here: FACS-sorted CD8+CD4-CCR7+CD45RA+ naive T cells. The CDR3 DNA sequence: TGTGCCAGCAGCCGCCTGGAGGATCCGAGACTAGCGGGGGGCACAGATACGCAGTATTTT. Translation gives CASSRLEDPRLAGGTDTQYF.